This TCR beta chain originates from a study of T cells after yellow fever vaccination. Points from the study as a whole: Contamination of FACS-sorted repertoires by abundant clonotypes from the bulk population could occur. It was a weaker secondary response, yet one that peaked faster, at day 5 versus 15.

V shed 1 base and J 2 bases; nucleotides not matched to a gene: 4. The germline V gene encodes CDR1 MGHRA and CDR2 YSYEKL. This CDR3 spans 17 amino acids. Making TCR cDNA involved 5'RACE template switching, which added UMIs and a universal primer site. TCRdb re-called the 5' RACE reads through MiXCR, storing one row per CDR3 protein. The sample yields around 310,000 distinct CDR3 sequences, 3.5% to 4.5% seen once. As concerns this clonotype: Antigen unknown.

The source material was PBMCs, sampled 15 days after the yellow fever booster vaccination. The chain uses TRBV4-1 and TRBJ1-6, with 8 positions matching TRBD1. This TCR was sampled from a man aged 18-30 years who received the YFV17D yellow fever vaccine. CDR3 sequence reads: CASSQGTGITYNSPLHF. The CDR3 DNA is TGCGCCAGCAGCCAAGGGACAGGGATAACCTATAATTCACCCCTCCACTTT.